This T cell receptor beta chain originates from a study of response to subunit inactivated influenza vaccine. A single record per CDR3 protein comes from TCRdb applying MiXCR to the RT-PCR reads. The table includes approximately 480,000 distinct CDR3 sequences, roughly 9.8% detected once. Findings and caveats of the study: Authors suggested few new T cells are recruited by each seasonal influenza vaccination.

This CDR3 is 16 amino acids long. The junction had 7 bases not matched to a gene; V was cut back by 2 bases and J by 8 bases. Germline lookup yields CDR1 MNHEY and CDR2 SVGAGI. Points on this clonotype: The antigen is undetermined.

V usage is TRBV6-5 and J usage is TRBJ1-6, with TRBD1 matching over 9 bases. This clonotype was obtained from a man aged 50-59 years who received an inactivated influenza vaccine. Specimen: PBMCs from blood, collected roughly 47 days after vaccination. CDR3 protein: CASSYTGTGKDSPLHF. The CDR3 region has the DNA TGTGCCAGCAGTTACACCGGGACAGGGAAGGATTCACCCCTCCACTTT.